Each of the 25 T cell receptor beta chains below was sequenced from the same sample in a study of T cell repertoires in cytomegalovirus infection. Via MiXCR, TCRdb re-called the reads, giving one row per CDR3 protein. The sample has 250,000 to 350,000 distinct CDR3 sequences, roughly 26% seen once. The sequenced sample consisted of PBMCs. These receptor sequences come from a human donor in good health (CMV status not recorded). Some clones in this sample may be carry-over from other donors' samples.

The chain is built from TRBV2 and TRBJ1-6; possibly TRBD1 for D (5 bases). CDR3 length equals 12 residues. The germline V gene encodes CDR1 SNHLY and CDR2 FYNNEI. The CDR3 DNA reads TGTGCTTCTCGACGGGGCAATTCACCCCTCCACTTT. Its protein product is CASRRGNSPLHF. Combining the CDR3 with reference TRBV2 and TRBJ1-6 gives the whole variable domain EPEVTQTPSHQVTQMGQEVILRCVPISNHLYFYWYRQILGQKVEFLVSFYNNEISEKSEIFDDQFSVERPDGSNFTLKIRSTKLEDSAMYFCASRRGNSPLHFGNGTRLTVT.

In this sample, this clonotype turned up many times. The genes are TRBV27 and TRBJ2-1; D is uncertain. The CDR3 has 15 residues. V was cut by 0 bases and J by 4 bases, with 10 bases left in between. Germline V gene lookup returns CDR1 MNHEY and CDR2 SMNVEV (reference sequence). The DNA of the CDR3 is TGTGCCAGCAGTTTATCTTACCAGGAATACAATGAGCAGTTCTTC. Amino acid sequence: CASSLSYQEYNEQFF.

The count of this clonotype is one. This chain uses TRBV7-6 with TRBJ1-1; D is unclear. Germline lookup yields CDR1 SGHVS and CDR2 FNYEAQ. V shed 9 bases and J shed 1 base, with 12 bases lying between them. This CDR3 spans 13 amino acids. The CDR3 sequence is CASTAGSNTEAFF. The CDR3 nucleotides are TGTGCCAGTACGGCGGGGTCGAACACTGAAGCTTTCTTT.

Only a few counts were recorded for this clonotype. The chain has TRBV6-2 or TRBV6-3 and TRBJ2-1, with D hard to call. Germline-derived CDR1 and CDR2 are MNHEY and SVGEGT. The germline V and J ends were trimmed by 2 bases and 6 bases, with 8 bases remaining between them. The CDR3 extends over 13 amino acids. CDR3 region: CASSYILTNEQFF. DNA for the CDR3: TGTGCCAGCAGTTACATTCTAACCAATGAGCAGTTCTTC.

The chain combines TRBV28 with TRBJ2-1, with 8 bases matching TRBD1. The germline V gene encodes CDR1 MDHEN and CDR2 SYDVKM. This CDR3 contains 15 residues. Unmatched junction bases numbered 10, after V lost 5 bases and J lost 7 bases. The CDR3: CASSHQGAEGNEQFF. The CDR3 DNA reads as TGTGCCAGCAGTCACCAGGGGGCGGAGGGGAATGAGCAGTTCTTC.

CDR3 loop: CASSYSGTALYEQYF. CDR3 DNA sequence: TGTGCCAGCAGCTATTCCGGGACAGCTCTCTACGAGCAGTACTTC. The V gene is TRBV28, the J gene TRBJ2-7, with 7 nucleotides matching TRBD1. Germline V gene sequence: CDR1 MDHEN, CDR2 SYDVKM. The J segment lost 3 bases and the V segment lost 6 bases, leaving 11 bases of the junction unmatched. The CDR3 loop spans 15 amino acids.

In this sample, this clonotype turned up a few times. This chain joins TRBV5-5 and TRBJ1-2; D ambiguous. The V gene lost 5 bases and the J gene lost 4 bases, with 24 bases spanning the gap. The V gene's germline CDR1 is SGHKS and CDR2 YYEKEE (reference sequence). The CDR3 contains 17 residues. The CDR3 region is CASSLRPGVVIPYGYTF. CDR3 nucleotide sequence: TGTGCCAGCAGTTTGCGCCCCGGGGTCGTGATTCCCTATGGCTACACCTTC.

The V and J genes are TRBV6-5 and TRBJ2-2; TRBD1 might be the D (5 bases). The CDR3 is made up of 13 amino acids. Germline CDR1 MNHEY, CDR2 SVGAGI. The V end was cut by 7 bases, the J end by 7 bases, with 13 bases between. CDR3 protein: CASKGQSNGELFF. CDR3 in DNA: TGTGCCAGCAAGGGGCAGTCCAACGGGGAGCTGTTTTTT.

The gene calls are TRBV25-1 and TRBJ1-1; TRBD1 aligns across 8 bases. The CDR3 runs to 15 residues. Trimming cost V 4 bases and J 5 bases; bases outside gene matches: 9. Germline CDR1 and CDR2: MGHDK and SYGVNS. The DNA for the CDR3 is TGTGCCAGCAGTGTTCCGGGACAGGAATTTACTGAAGCTTTCTTT. This encodes CASSVPGQEFTEAFF. The whole variable domain, remainder taken from reference TRBV25-1 and TRBJ1-1, is EADIYQTPRYLVIGTGKKITLECSQTMGHDKMYWYQQDPGMELHLIHYSYGVNSTEKGDLSSESTVSRIRTEHFPLTLESARPSHTSQYLCASSVPGQEFTEAFFGQGTRLTVV.

There are many counts of this clonotype. DNA for the CDR3: TGTGCCAGCAGCTTAGCTAAGGGAACTGAAGCTTTCTTT. Protein: CASSLAKGTEAFF. The V call is TRBV7-2, the J call TRBJ1-1; D is ambiguous. The germline CDR1 and CDR2 sequences are SGHTA and FQGNSA. CDR3 length: 13 amino acids. V was pared by 0 bases and J by 5 bases, with 7 bases between.

The rearrangement joins TRBV12-3 or TRBV12-4 to TRBJ2-5; 9 bases agree with TRBD2. V lost 3 bases, J lost 2 bases, and 4 bases stayed unmatched. This CDR3 spans 15 amino acids. In DNA form, the CDR3 reads TGTGCCAGCAGTTTGAGGGCGGGAGGGCAAGAGACCCAGTACTTC. As protein: CASSLRAGGQETQYF.

A few counts support this clonotype. The chain carries TRBV10-3 and TRBJ2-5; 9 bases are shared with TRBD1. Germline CDR1 ENHRY, CDR2 SYGVKD. The CDR3 spans 15 residues. With V trimmed by 0 bases and J by 5 bases, 4 bases remained unmatched. The CDR3 nucleotides are TGTGCCATCAGTGAGTCGGGGGGACAGGGCGAGACCCAGTACTTC. It translates to CAISESGGQGETQYF.

This chain connects TRBV5-1 to TRBJ2-5, with D unresolved. The germline V gene encodes CDR1 SGHRS and CDR2 YFSETQ. The ends were cut back, 0 bases at V and 1 base at J, with 4 bases in the middle. CDR3 size: 13 residues. The CDR3 is CASSLEVQETQYF. In DNA, the CDR3 is TGCGCCAGCAGCTTGGAGGTCCAAGAGACCCAGTACTTC. Supplemented by reference TRBV5-1 and TRBJ2-5, the full variable domain reads KAGVTQTPRYLIKTRGQQVTLSCSPISGHRSVSWYQQTPGQGLQFLFEYFSETQRNKGNFPGRFSGRQFSNSRSEMNVSTLELGDSALYLCASSLEVQETQYFGPGTRLLVL.

The J gene is TRBJ2-3, the V gene TRBV7-2; perhaps TRBD1 as D (6 bases). The V gene's germline CDR1 is SGHTA and CDR2 FQGNSA. The CDR3 length is 17 residues. Trimming removed 8 bases at V and 0 bases at J, with 21 bases between. The CDR3 reads CASAVKGLGASTDTQYF. The CDR3 DNA is TGTGCCAGCGCCGTCAAAGGGTTGGGGGCTAGCACAGATACGCAGTATTTT.

The V gene is TRBV20-1, the J gene TRBJ2-3; D ambiguous. Per germline, CDR1 DFQATT and CDR2 SNEGSKA (reference sequence). CDR3 length: 13 residues. Trimming cost V 3 bases and J 2 bases, with 9 bases left between them. In DNA, the CDR3 is TGCAGTGCTAGGAACGTTTTCACAGATACGCAGTATTTT. Translated, it gives CSARNVFTDTQYF.

DNA for the CDR3: TGTGCCAGTAGTCTCAAACGTCCAGCGGGAAGGGTGATCGCATACCAAGAGACCCAGTACTTC. Translating it yields CASSLKRPAGRVIAYQETQYF. The rearrangement links TRBV19 to TRBJ2-5; 7 bases line up with TRBD2. V was clipped by 5 bases and J by 0 bases; unmatched bases: 24. The CDR3 has 21 residues. Per germline, CDR1 LNHDA and CDR2 SQIVND (reference sequence).

In its sample, this clonotype was seen many times. The CDR3 is CASSLAPSGSSYNEQFF. For the CDR3, the DNA is TGTGCCAGCAGCTTAGCCCCTAGCGGGAGCTCCTACAATGAGCAGTTCTTC. The chain recombines TRBV7-2 with TRBJ2-1; 10 bases are a match to TRBD2. V lost 0 bases, J lost 0 bases, and 2 bases stayed unmatched. The CDR3 is made up of 17 amino acids. Germline loops: CDR1 SGHTA, CDR2 FQGNSA.

This clonotype has a handful of counts. The chain uses TRBV11-2 and TRBJ1-2; no definite D call. The V end was cut by 0 bases, the J end by 3 bases, with 8 bases between. Germline lookup yields CDR1 SGHAT and CDR2 FQNNGV. The CDR3 contains 14 residues. The chain's CDR3 is CASSLDARDYGYTF. The CDR3 nucleotides are TGTGCCAGCAGCTTAGATGCGAGAGACTATGGCTACACCTTC.

The CDR3 sequence: CASTSGRDDEQYF. Written as DNA, the CDR3 is TGTGCCAGTACTAGCGGGAGAGACGACGAGCAGTACTTC. V gene TRBV6-2 or TRBV6-3 combines with J gene TRBJ2-7; 11 bases are shared with TRBD2. Germline V gene lookup returns CDR1 MNHEY and CDR2 SVGEGT. V shed 9 bases, J shed 5 bases, and the junction held 6 bases outside the gene matches. CDR3 length: 13 residues.

This clonotype was picked up a small number of times. The V call is TRBV28, the J call TRBJ1-1; possibly TRBD1 for D (5 bases). Germline CDR1 MDHEN, CDR2 SYDVKM. Deletions cut 6 bases from V and 9 bases from J, with 17 bases between. This CDR3 contains 13 residues. The CDR3, as DNA: TGTGCCAGCAGAGCCCCGGGACCTCCCCAAGCTTTCTTT. As protein: CASRAPGPPQAFF.

The chain carries TRBV2 and TRBJ2-7; 7 bases map to TRBD1. The CDR3 consists of 13 residues. Germline V lookup: CDR1 SNHLY, CDR2 FYNNEI. Losses at the gene ends were 6 bases for V and 0 bases for J; bases not matched to a gene: 2. Written as DNA, the CDR3 is TGTGCCAGCAGAGACAGGGTCTCCTACGAGCAGTACGTC. Its translation: CASRDRVSYEQYV.

There are many counts of this clonotype. The chain joins TRBV7-2 to TRBJ2-3; 14 nucleotides line up with TRBD2. Germline CDR1 SGHTA, CDR2 FQGNSA. The CDR3 is made up of 17 amino acids. Germline trimming cut 1 base from V and 1 base from J; bases unmatched to any gene: 1. The DNA of the CDR3 is TGTGCCAGCAGCTTAGTGACTAGCGGGGGGGGCACAGATACGCAGTATTTT. This sequence encodes CASSLVTSGGGTDTQYF.

This clonotype has a handful of counts. V gene TRBV20-1 combines with J gene TRBJ1-1; possibly TRBD1 for D (5 bases). Germline V gene lookup returns CDR1 DFQATT and CDR2 SNEGSKA (reference sequence). Trimming took 6 bases from V and 7 from J, leaving 12 bases between them. The CDR3 covers 11 residues. The CDR3, as DNA: TGCAGTGCCCCGCAGGGTATTGAAGCTTTCTTT. Residues: CSAPQGIEAFF.

The chain has TRBV14 and TRBJ2-3, with no clear D. The V end was cut by 4 bases, the J end by 4 bases, with 21 bases between. Germline-derived CDR1 and CDR2 are SGHDN and FVKESK. This CDR3 has 17 residues. CDR3 in DNA: TGTGCCAGCAGCCCCTCGCGAACGTCACGGAAAGCAGATACGCAGTATTTT. It is translated as CASSPSRTSRKADTQYF.

Ten or more counts support this clonotype. The V and J genes are TRBV7-6 and TRBJ2-7; TRBD1 matches at 9 bases. CDR3 size: 15 residues. Looked up from germline, CDR1 is SGHVS and CDR2 is FNYEAQ. Losses at the gene ends were 0 bases for V and 5 bases for J; bases not matched to a gene: 5. CDR3 in amino acids: CASSLAGQGTHEQYF. CDR3 coding DNA: TGTGCCAGCAGCTTAGCCGGACAGGGGACCCACGAGCAGTACTTC.